Following are 32 T cell receptor beta chains from one sample sequenced in a study of cytomegalovirus exposure and HLA in healthy donors (dated by TCRdb to 2015 to 2018). The library was built by means of the immunoSEQ multiplex PCR assay. A mixture of 60 forward primers for TCR Vbeta segments and 13 reverse primers for TCR Jbeta segments was used in the multiplex PCR. Entries here come from immuneACCESS through TCRdb and include only in-frame sequences with V and J called. Some clones fail to appear in such tables; in the studies checked, an unresolved V gene covers under half of the shortfall, and the cause of the remainder is unknown. This sample gives approximately 150,000 clones in total; around 68% of them show up just once. Around 2.8% of the sample comes from the top ten. Source material: PBMCs. These receptors were obtained from a woman aged 40 to 50 in good health and CMV-seropositive.

The CDR3 loop reads CASSLAGGTPVEQYF. The DNA for the CDR3 is TGTGCCAGCAGCTTGGCCGGGGGGACTCCCGTCGAGCAGTACTTC. The V and J genes are TRBV5-4 and TRBJ2-7; 7 bases agree with TRBD2. CDR3 size: 15 residues. V shed 0 bases and J 6 bases; nucleotides not matched to a gene: 9. Per the germline V gene, CDR1 is SGHNT and CDR2 is YYREEE (reference sequence).

This clone turned up a few times. CDR3 sequence (DNA): TGTGCCAGCATTAATAGCGGGGGGGCCTACGAGCAGTACTTC. Protein: CASINSGGAYEQYF. The chain has TRBV6-1 and TRBJ2-7; the match to TRBD2 covers 11 bases. The CDR3 extends over 14 amino acids. With V trimmed by 7 bases and J by 2 bases, 4 bases remained unmatched. Germline V lookup: CDR1 MNHNS, CDR2 SASEGT.

The V call is TRBV23-1, the J call TRBJ2-7; the D gene is possibly TRBD1 (5 bases). TRBV23-1 is labeled an ORF, and its function is uncertain. This CDR3 comprises 14 residues. V lost 2 bases, J lost 2 bases, and 10 bases lay in between. The CDR3 reads CASSQPGQTYEQYF. The CDR3 region has the DNA TGCGCCAGCAGTCAACCCGGACAAACCTACGAGCAGTACTTC.

The rearrangement uses TRBV10-2 and TRBJ2-4; TRBD1 matches 8 bases. Germline loops: CDR1 WSHSY, CDR2 SAAADI. J lost 3 bases, V lost 6 bases, and 13 bases had no gene match. The CDR3 runs 17 residues. CDR3 in amino acids: CASRGQGRDVDKNIQYF. In DNA, the CDR3 is TGCGCCAGCAGAGGACAGGGTCGAGATGTGGACAAAAACATTCAGTACTTC.

The chain joins TRBV7-8 to TRBJ1-1; D may be TRBD1 (5 bases). The CDR3 extends over 13 amino acids. Germline V gene sequence: CDR1 SGHVS, CDR2 FQNEAQ. V was trimmed by 10 bases and J by 4 bases, leaving 16 bases between them. CDR3 sequence reads: CATTQGGSTEAFF. Here the CDR3 DNA reads TGTGCCACCACCCAGGGAGGAAGCACTGAAGCTTTCTTT.

On this clone: Germline and junction disagree at one end, which may indicate a read error. This chain uses TRBV7-2 with TRBJ1-2; D is unresolved. The CDR3 loop spans 13 amino acids. Germline V gene lookup returns CDR1 SGHTA and CDR2 FQGNSA. CDR3 coding DNA: TGTGCCAGCAGCTCAAGCGGAACCTATGGCTACCCCTTC. This sequence encodes CASSSSGTYGYPF.

This clone was observed once. The V gene is TRBV6-5, the J gene TRBJ2-7; TRBD2 agrees at 11 bases. This CDR3 region has 15 residues. Unmatched junction bases numbered 7, after V lost 6 bases and J lost 3 bases. Germline CDR1 and CDR2: MNHEY and SVGAGI. This CDR3 reads CASRLTGTSGYEQYF. CDR3 DNA: TGTGCCAGCAGATTAACCGGGACTAGCGGCTACGAGCAGTACTTC.

This clone showed up just once. This chain joins TRBV15 and TRBJ1-4; D ambiguous. The CDR3 contains 14 residues. The V end was cut by 4 bases, the J end by 8 bases, with 14 bases between. Looked up from germline, CDR1 is LNHNV and CDR2 is YYDKDF (reference sequence). The CDR3 loop is CATSNEGLGEKLFF. The CDR3, as DNA: TGTGCCACCAGCAACGAGGGCCTCGGGGAAAAACTGTTTTTT.

The chain uses TRBV10-3 and TRBJ2-1, with 10 bases fitting TRBD2. V trimming: 3 bases; J trimming: 0 bases; junction bases outside the gene matches: 2. The CDR3 sequence is 16 residues long. Per the germline V gene, CDR1 is ENHRY and CDR2 is SYGVKD. The CDR3 here is CAISDSGGYSYNEQFF. DNA for the CDR3: TGTGCCATCAGTGATAGCGGGGGGTACTCCTACAATGAGCAGTTCTTC.

The V and J genes are TRBV29-1 and TRBJ1-3, with D hard to call. Germline V gene sequence: CDR1 SQVTM, CDR2 ANQGSEA. CDR3 length equals 13 residues. V shed 4 bases and J shed 0 bases, with 7 bases lying between them. The CDR3 loop is CSVGHSSGNTIYF. The CDR3, as DNA: TGCAGCGTTGGGCACAGCTCTGGAAACACCATATATTTT.

This chain connects TRBV29-1 to TRBJ2-7; 8 nucleotides match TRBD1. The CDR3 covers 13 residues. J lost 3 bases, V lost 6 bases, and 7 bases had no gene match. Germline lookup yields CDR1 SQVTM and CDR2 ANQGSEA. CDR3 region: CSVGQANHYEQYF. CDR3 nucleotides: TGCAGCGTGGGACAGGCCAACCACTACGAGCAGTACTTC.

This sequence joins TRBV19 and TRBJ2-5; tentatively, D is TRBD1 (6 bases). From germline, CDR1 is LNHDA and CDR2 SQIVND (reference sequence). V shed 5 bases and J shed 3 bases, with 16 bases lying between them. The CDR3 totals 15 residues. CDR3 loop: CASSAPLGHKETQYF. CDR3 nucleotide sequence: TGTGCCAGTAGTGCCCCCCTGGGACACAAAGAGACCCAGTACTTC.

This sequence joins TRBV4-3 and TRBJ2-7; 7 nucleotides align to TRBD1. Germline V gives CDR1 LGHNA, CDR2 YSLEER. The CDR3 totals 17 residues. V trimming: 0 bases; J trimming: 3 bases; junction bases outside the gene matches: 11. The CDR3 here is CASSQEYRTGYHYEQYF. CDR3 coding DNA: TGCGCCAGCAGCCAAGAGTACAGGACAGGTTACCACTACGAGCAGTACTTC.

The chain couples TRBV7-9 to TRBJ2-7; D gene uncertain. The CDR3 spans 14 residues. Looked up from germline, CDR1 is SEHNR and CDR2 is FQNEAQ (reference sequence). The germline V and J ends were trimmed by 5 bases and 0 bases, with 11 bases remaining between them. For the CDR3, the DNA is TGTGCCAGCAGCCCGCAGGAAAGCTCCTACGAGCAGTACTTC. Translated, it gives CASSPQESSYEQYF.

This sequence joins TRBV28 and TRBJ2-5; D gene unclear. Germline CDR1 MDHEN, CDR2 SYDVKM. The CDR3 totals 14 residues. Deletions cut 3 bases from V and 5 bases from J, with 13 bases between. CDR3 residues: CASSLAGHWETQYF. DNA of the CDR3: TGTGCCAGCAGTTTGGCAGGTCACTGGGAGACCCAGTACTTC.

The chain is built from TRBV27 and TRBJ1-5; 10 bases are a match to TRBD1. Losses at the gene ends were 5 bases for V and 16 bases for J; bases not matched to a gene: 8. The CDR3 runs 12 residues. Germline loops: CDR1 MNHEY, CDR2 SMNVEV (reference sequence). The CDR3 sequence is CASSEGTGALHF. In DNA, the CDR3 is TGTGCCAGCAGTGAGGGGACAGGGGCCCTACATTTT.

The CDR3 sequence is CASSLGGQGFFSPLHF. CDR3 nucleotides: TGTGCCAGCAGCCTCGGGGGACAGGGGTTTTTCTCACCCCTCCACTTT. The gene calls are TRBV13 and TRBJ1-6; the match to TRBD1 covers 10 bases. V was pared by 5 bases and J by 10 bases, with 11 bases of the junction left unmatched. Looked up from germline, CDR1 is PRHDT and CDR2 is FYEKMQ (reference sequence). The CDR3 covers 16 residues. Full variable domain (remainder filled in from reference TRBV13 and TRBJ1-6): AAGVIQSPRHLIKEKRETATLKCYPIPRHDTVYWYQQGPGQDPQFLISFYEKMQSDKGSIPDRFSAQQFSDYHSELNMSSLELGDSALYFCASSLGGQGFFSPLHFGNGTRLTVT.

This clone was counted between two and nine times. The chain employs TRBV6-5 and TRBJ2-1, with a possible D match to TRBD2 (6 bases). Germline CDR1 is MNHEY and CDR2 is SVGAGI. The ends were cut back, 0 bases at V and 16 bases at J, with 13 bases in the middle. The CDR3 loop spans 12 amino acids. In nucleotides, the CDR3 is TGTGCCAGCAGTTACTCTAGCGGTCCCCTTTTCTTC. Translation: CASSYSSGPLFF.

The chain joins TRBV5-4 to TRBJ2-5; 7 positions agree with TRBD2. The J call may be mistaken, given a closer DNA end match to TRBJ2-7. Germline assignment: CDR1 SGHNT and CDR2 YYREEE (reference sequence). CDR3 length equals 16 residues. CDR3 sequence reads: CASSPGRGGSSNEQYF. The CDR3 DNA reads as TGTGCCAGCAGCCCAGGTAGGGGCGGGAGCTCGAACGAGCAGTACTTC.

This chain uses TRBV7-2 with TRBJ2-5, with TRBD2 as a possible D gene (6 bases). Germline loops: CDR1 SGHTA, CDR2 FQGNSA. Trimming took 1 base from V and 4 from J, leaving 10 bases between them. CDR3 length equals 14 residues. CDR3 DNA: TGTGCCAGCAGCTTAGAAAGCGGGCGAGAGACCCAGTACTTC. Translation gives CASSLESGRETQYF.

The rearrangement uses TRBV4-3 and TRBJ1-2; D perhaps matches TRBD1 (6 bases). Trimming left V 0 bases short and J 5 bases short, with 13 bases between. The CDR3 sequence is 15 residues long. In germline, CDR1 is LGHNA, CDR2 YSLEER. The CDR3 is CASSQDPGQRYGYTF. In DNA form, the CDR3 reads TGCGCCAGCAGCCAAGACCCAGGACAGCGTTATGGCTACACCTTC.

The rearrangement uses TRBV6-1 and TRBJ1-1; no firm D call. Trimming stripped 11 bases from V and 1 base from J, with 14 bases between. The germline CDR1 and CDR2 sequences are MNHNS and SASEGT. This CDR3 has 13 residues. In DNA form, the CDR3 reads TGTGCCGTCGACCTGACGGGGAACACTGAAGCTTTCTTT. Its protein product is CAVDLTGNTEAFF.

This chain links TRBV27 with TRBJ2-5; 13 nucleotides line up with TRBD2. The CDR3 contains 18 residues. Trimming cost V 2 bases and J 4 bases; bases outside gene matches: 10. From germline, CDR1 is MNHEY and CDR2 SMNVEV (reference sequence). CDR3 DNA sequence: TGTGCCAGCAGTTTAAGGGGCGGACTAGCGGGAGTCGGAGAGACCCAGTACTTC. This codes for CASSLRGGLAGVGETQYF.

This CDR3 is CASGGALEGEQYF. Here the CDR3 DNA reads TGTGCCAGCGGCGGGGCACTCGAGGGCGAGCAGTACTTC. The rearrangement joins TRBV5-4 to TRBJ2-7, with a weak D call TRBD2 (6 bases). CDR3 length: 13 residues. V gave up 7 bases and J gave up 6 bases, with 17 bases separating them. Germline CDR1 and CDR2: SGHNT and YYREEE (reference sequence). The entire variable domain, with the rest obtained from reference TRBV5-4 and TRBJ2-7, is as follows: ETGVTQSPTHLIKTRGQQVTLRCSSQSGHNTVSWYQQALGQGPQFIFQYYREEENGRGNFPPRFSGLQFPNYSSELNVNALELDDSALYLCASGGALEGEQYFGPGTRLTVT.

V is TRBV4-2 and J is TRBJ1-1, with 7 bases identical to TRBD1. The CDR3 consists of 15 residues. CDR1 is LGHNA, CDR2 YNFKEQ, per germline. V shed 0 bases, J shed 0 bases, and the junction held 1 base outside the gene matches. The CDR3: CASSQEGQLNTEAFF. The CDR3 bases are TGTGCCAGCAGCCAAGAGGGACAGCTGAACACTGAAGCTTTCTTT.

The chain combines TRBV7-9 with TRBJ1-3, with 8 bases fitting TRBD1. The CDR3 spans 16 residues. Germline values: CDR1 SEHNR, CDR2 FQNEAQ (reference sequence). Trimming at V came to 4 bases and at J to 4 bases, leaving 9 bases not matched to a gene. CDR3: CASSSWTGKIGNTIYF. In DNA, the CDR3 is TGTGCCAGCAGCTCCTGGACAGGGAAGATCGGAAACACCATATATTTT. Filled out from reference TRBV7-9 and TRBJ1-3, the complete variable domain reads DTGVSQNPRHKITKRGQNVTFRCDPISEHNRLYWYRQTLGQGPEFLTYFQNEAQLEKSRLLSDRFSAERPKGSFSTLEIQRTEQGDSAMYLCASSSWTGKIGNTIYFGEGSWLTVV.

The chain links TRBV4-1 to TRBJ2-7, with 14 bases fitting TRBD2. CDR1 is MGHRA, CDR2 YSYEKL, per germline. The J segment lost 4 bases and the V segment lost 1 base, leaving 12 bases of the junction unmatched. This CDR3 spans 19 amino acids. This chain's CDR3 is CASSQVSTSGRAGLYEQYF. The CDR3 DNA sequence: TGCGCCAGCAGCCAAGTTTCGACTAGCGGGAGGGCCGGCCTATACGAGCAGTACTTC.

There are a few counts of this clone. The chain is built from TRBV7-3 and TRBJ2-1; no definite D call. The CDR3 has 15 residues. The V and J ends lost 3 bases and 0 bases respectively, with 9 bases between them. Germline CDR1 reads SGHTA; CDR2 reads FQGTGA. DNA of the CDR3: TGTGCCAGCAGCTTCGACATTTTCTCCTACAATGAGCAGTTCTTC. Its translation is CASSFDIFSYNEQFF.

The chain combines TRBV7-9 with TRBJ1-6; D is ambiguous. This CDR3 is 13 amino acids long. The ends were cut back, 5 bases at V and 10 bases at J, with 12 bases in the middle. Per germline, CDR1 SEHNR and CDR2 FQNEAQ (reference sequence). CDR3 bases: TGTGCCAGCAGCAGACGGATACAGTCACCCCTCCACTTT. As protein: CASSRRIQSPLHF.

The chain is built from TRBV7-2 and TRBJ2-7; 13 nucleotides line up with TRBD2. Germline V gene lookup returns CDR1 SGHTA and CDR2 FQGNSA. The trim removed 6 bases at V and 6 bases at J, leaving 8 bases unmatched. CDR3 length: 15 residues. This CDR3 is CASSTSGRAGSEQYF. CDR3 sequence (DNA): TGTGCCAGCAGTACTAGCGGGAGGGCCGGTTCCGAGCAGTACTTC.

The chain combines TRBV19 with TRBJ1-3, with D uncertain. This CDR3 spans 14 amino acids. The germline V gene encodes CDR1 LNHDA and CDR2 SQIVND (reference sequence). Between the trimmed V and J ends, which lost 3 bases and 1 base, there was a span of 7 bases. DNA for the CDR3: TGTGCCAGTAGTATGGCGGGGTCTGGAAACACCATATATTTT. Amino acids: CASSMAGSGNTIYF.

Notes on this clone: The same CDR3 arises from other DNA sequences in this sample as well. V gene TRBV7-2 combines with J gene TRBJ1-5, with 8 positions matching TRBD1. This CDR3 spans 14 amino acids. Germline V gene lookup returns CDR1 SGHTA and CDR2 FQGNSA. After removal of 3 bases from V and 6 bases from J, the junction contained 4 bases not matched to a gene. CDR3 in amino acids: CASSLSGGGQPQHF. The CDR3 DNA reads TGTGCCAGCAGCTTGTCAGGGGGCGGTCAGCCCCAGCATTTT.